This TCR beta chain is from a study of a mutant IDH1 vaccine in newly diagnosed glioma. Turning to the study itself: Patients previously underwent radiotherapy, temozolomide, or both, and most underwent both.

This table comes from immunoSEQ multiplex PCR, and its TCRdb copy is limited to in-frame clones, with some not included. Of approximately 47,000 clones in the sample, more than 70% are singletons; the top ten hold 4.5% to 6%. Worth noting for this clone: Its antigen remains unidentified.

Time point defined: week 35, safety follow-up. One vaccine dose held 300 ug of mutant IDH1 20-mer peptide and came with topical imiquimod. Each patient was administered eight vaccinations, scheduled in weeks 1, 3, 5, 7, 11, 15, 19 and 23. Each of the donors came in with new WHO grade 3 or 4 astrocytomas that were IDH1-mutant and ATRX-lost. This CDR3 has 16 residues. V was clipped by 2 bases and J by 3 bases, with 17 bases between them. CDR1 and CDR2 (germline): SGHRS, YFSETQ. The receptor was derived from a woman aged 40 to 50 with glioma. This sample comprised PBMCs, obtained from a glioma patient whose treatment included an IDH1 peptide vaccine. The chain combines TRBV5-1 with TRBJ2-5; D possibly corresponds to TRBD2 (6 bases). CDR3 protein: CASSFDLAVNKETQYF. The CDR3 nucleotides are TGCGCCAGCAGCTTCGATTTAGCGGTAAACAAAGAGACCCAGTACTTC.